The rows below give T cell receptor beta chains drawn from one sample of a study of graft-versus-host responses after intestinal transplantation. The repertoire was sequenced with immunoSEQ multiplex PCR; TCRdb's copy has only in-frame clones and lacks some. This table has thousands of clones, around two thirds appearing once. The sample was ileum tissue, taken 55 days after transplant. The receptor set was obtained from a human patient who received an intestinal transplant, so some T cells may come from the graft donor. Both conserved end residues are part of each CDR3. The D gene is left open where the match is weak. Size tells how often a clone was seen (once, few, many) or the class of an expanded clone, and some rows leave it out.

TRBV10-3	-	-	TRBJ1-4	TGTGCCATCAGTGAGTCGGTGTTAAGGGGGAACATATACGAAAAACTGTTTTTT	CAISESVLRGNIYEKLFF
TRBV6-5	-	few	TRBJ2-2	TGTGCCAGCAGGGTCGGGGGGCCCGGGGAGCTGTTTTTT	CASRVGGPGELFF
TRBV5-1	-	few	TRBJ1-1	TGCGCCAGCAGCCCGACCGTTCTGCTTAATCGGGACTACACTGAAGCTTTCTTT	CASSPTVLLNRDYTEAFF
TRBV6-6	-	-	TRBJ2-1	TGTGCCAGCAGTCTACAGGGAGCTGAGCAGTTCTTC	CASSLQGAEQFF
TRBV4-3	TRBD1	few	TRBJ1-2	TGCGCCAGCAGCCAAGACGTCGGGGACAGGGCGACTCTCTATGGCTACACCTTC	CASSQDVGDRATLYGYTF
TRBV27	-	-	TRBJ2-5	TGTGCCAGCAGTTTATCACGGGGACAAGAGACCCAGTACTTC	CASSLSRGQETQYF
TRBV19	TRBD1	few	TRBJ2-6	TGTGCCAGTACCGACAGGGGGTCTGGGGCCAACGTCCTGACTTTC	CASTDRGSGANVLTF
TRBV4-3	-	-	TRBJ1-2	TGCGCCAGCAGCCAAGATTCAGGGGCGGGTGGCTACACCTTC	CASSQDSGAGGYTF
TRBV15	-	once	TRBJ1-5	TGTGCCACCAGCAGAGTAAGGGGCGAGCCCCAGCATTTT	CATSRVRGEPQHF
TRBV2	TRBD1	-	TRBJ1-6	TGTGCCAGCAGTGAGGACAGGCTCGATGGATCACCCCTCCACTTT	CASSEDRLDGSPLHF
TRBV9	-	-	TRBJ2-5	TGTGCCAGCAGCGTATCGTCAATGAGGGAGACCCAGTACTTC	CASSVSSMRETQYF